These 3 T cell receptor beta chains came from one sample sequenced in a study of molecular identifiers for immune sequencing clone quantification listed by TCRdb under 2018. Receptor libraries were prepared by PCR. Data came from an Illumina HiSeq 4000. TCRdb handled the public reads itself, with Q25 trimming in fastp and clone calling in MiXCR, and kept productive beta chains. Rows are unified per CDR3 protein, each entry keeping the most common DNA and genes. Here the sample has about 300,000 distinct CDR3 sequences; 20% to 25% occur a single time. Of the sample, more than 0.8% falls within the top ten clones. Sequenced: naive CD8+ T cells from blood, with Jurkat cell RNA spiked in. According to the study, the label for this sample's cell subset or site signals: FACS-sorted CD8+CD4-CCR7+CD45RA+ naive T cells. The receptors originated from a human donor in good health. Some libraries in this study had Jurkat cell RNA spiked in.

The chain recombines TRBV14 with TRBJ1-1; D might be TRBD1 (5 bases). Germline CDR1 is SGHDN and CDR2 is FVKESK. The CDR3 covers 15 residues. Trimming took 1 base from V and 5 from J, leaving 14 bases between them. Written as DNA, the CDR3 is TGTGCCAGCAGCCAAGGGTTGAGGGGAGAGACTGAAGCTTTCTTT. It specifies CASSQGLRGETEAFF.

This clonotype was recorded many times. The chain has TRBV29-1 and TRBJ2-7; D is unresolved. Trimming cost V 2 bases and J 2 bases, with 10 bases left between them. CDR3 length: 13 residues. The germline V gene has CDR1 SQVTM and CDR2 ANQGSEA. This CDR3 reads CSVELANAYEQYF. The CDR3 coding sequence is TGCAGCGTTGAATTAGCAAACGCCTACGAGCAGTACTTC.

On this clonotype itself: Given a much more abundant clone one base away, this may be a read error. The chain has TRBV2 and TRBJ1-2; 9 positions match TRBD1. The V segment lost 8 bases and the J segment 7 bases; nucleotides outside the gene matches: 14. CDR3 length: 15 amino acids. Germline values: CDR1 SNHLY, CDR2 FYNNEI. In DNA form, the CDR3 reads TGTGCCAGCTCGGGACAGGGTACGGGTAGCTGTGGCTACACCTTC. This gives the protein CASSGQGTGSCGYTF.